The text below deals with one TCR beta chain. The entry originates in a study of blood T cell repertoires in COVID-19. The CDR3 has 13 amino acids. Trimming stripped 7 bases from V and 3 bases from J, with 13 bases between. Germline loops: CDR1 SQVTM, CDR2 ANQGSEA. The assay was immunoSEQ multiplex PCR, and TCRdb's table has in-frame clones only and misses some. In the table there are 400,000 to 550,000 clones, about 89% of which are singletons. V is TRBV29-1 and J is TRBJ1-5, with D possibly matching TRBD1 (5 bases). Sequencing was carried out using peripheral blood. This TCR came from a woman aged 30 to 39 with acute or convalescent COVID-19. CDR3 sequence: CSAVDSLNQPQHF. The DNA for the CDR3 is TGCAGCGCAGTTGACAGCCTCAATCAGCCCCAGCATTTT. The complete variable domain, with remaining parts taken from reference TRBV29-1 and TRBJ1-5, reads SAVISQKPSRDICQRGTSLTIQCQVDSQVTMMFWYRQQPGQSLTLIATANQGSEATYESGFVIDKFPISRPNLTFSTLTVSNMSPEDSSIYLCSAVDSLNQPQHFGDGTRLSIL.